Listed below are T cell receptor beta chains from one sample, sequenced in a study of blood T cell repertoires in COVID-19. Profiling relied on immunoSEQ multiplex PCR, and the TCRdb table lists in-frame clones only, not all of them. The table lists around 100,000 clones, just over 85% of them singletons. Sequenced input: peripheral blood. The receptor source for this set is a human donor in a cohort sampled during active COVID-19. Both conserved end residues are part of each CDR3. A D gene is named only where the DNA matches it firmly. Size is omitted from some rows. Given values are once, few, many or a class for expanded clones.

clone_size j_call d_call v_call cdr3_aa
. TRBJ2-2 . TRBV21-1 CASSLRGPKETGELFF
. TRBJ2-3 . TRBV5-4 CASSLGSRESTQYF
few TRBJ2-3 . TRBV7-9 CASSLSLTGKNTQYF
. TRBJ1-2 . TRBV7-8 CASSLGRVYGYTF
. TRBJ1-5 . TRBV28 CASSYTGGGIQPQHF
. TRBJ2-1 TRBD2 TRBV10-3 CAISEVDSGNEQFF
. TRBJ1-2 . TRBV4-1 CASSQDMALYYGYTF
. TRBJ2-2 . TRBV18 CASSPRGGGANTGELFF
. TRBJ2-1 . TRBV2 CASSEVLVNNEQFF
. TRBJ2-3 . TRBV19 CASRRRTDTDTQYF
. TRBJ2-5 TRBD2 TRBV4-3 CASSLSGRETQYF
. TRBJ1-5 . TRBV6-5 CASTRYSNQPQHF
once TRBJ1-6 . TRBV6-5 CASSYGRDNSPLHF
. TRBJ2-6 TRBD1 TRBV6-2/TRBV6-3 CASSPGTGDTGNPGANVLTF
. TRBJ2-6 . TRBV5-1 CASSHIIGQKRISGANVLTF
. TRBJ2-7 . TRBV19 CASSSTGSYEQYF
. TRBJ1-1 . TRBV20-1 CSARGPREAFF
. TRBJ1-4 TRBD1 TRBV30 CACSPTGIGEKLFF
. TRBJ2-2 TRBD2 TRBV29-1 CSVGHSGRGTGELFF
. TRBJ1-5 TRBD1 TRBV4-1 CASSQGTGNMGNQPQHF
. TRBJ1-2 . TRBV7-9 CASSLVGADYGYTF
. TRBJ2-5 TRBD2 TRBV7-2 CASIPGGLQETQYF
. TRBJ2-1 TRBD2 TRBV5-4 CASSLGLAGSRNEQFF
. TRBJ2-2 TRBD1 TRBV5-1 CASSLGTANTGELFF
. TRBJ2-1 TRBD1 TRBV5-1 CASSLPGQGVSEQFF
. TRBJ1-1 TRBD1 TRBV11-2 CASSYLRTGSDTEAFF
. TRBJ2-1 . TRBV5-1 CASSLNRFYNEQFF
. TRBJ2-7 TRBD2 TRBV5-6 CASSLFGGSSRDEQYF
. TRBJ2-1 TRBD2 TRBV5-4 CASSTLVWTSGKNNEQFF
. TRBJ2-1 TRBD2 TRBV5-6 CASSLWGLGANEQFF
. TRBJ1-5 . TRBV5-5 CASSLPTGQPQHF
. TRBJ2-5 . TRBV9 CASSVDLGGAQETQYF
. TRBJ1-6 . TRBV27 CASSRGRERNSPLHF
. TRBJ1-2 TRBD1 TRBV29-1 CSVAEGQDYGYTF
. TRBJ2-3 TRBD2 TRBV27 CASSLGGRPGTDTQYF
. TRBJ2-3 TRBD1 TRBV14 CASSPWTGSTDTQYF
. TRBJ2-3 TRBD2 TRBV18 CASSPLTGGTTDTQYF
once TRBJ2-3 TRBD2 TRBV6-2/TRBV6-3 CASSLPRRTSGTDTQYF
. TRBJ1-3 . TRBV11-2 CASSHSSAARVSGNTIYF
once TRBJ1-1 . TRBV7-6 CASSLGTGRNTEAFF
. TRBJ2-1 . TRBV7-9 CASSLPNEQFF
. TRBJ2-7 . TRBV7-2 CASSLQDRAYEQYF
. TRBJ1-1 . TRBV19 CASSIFPNREAFF
. TRBJ2-1 TRBD2 TRBV7-2 CASSLLAGDEQFF
. TRBJ2-1 TRBD2 TRBV28 CASSLSGRWDEQFF
. TRBJ1-2 . TRBV4-1 CASSQTQANYGYTF
. TRBJ1-2 . TRBV2 CASSEYAGVPSGYTF
. TRBJ2-3 . TRBV6-5 CASSYSRQGRDTQYF
. TRBJ1-2 . TRBV6-5 CASSRTKNYGYTF
. TRBJ2-7 TRBD2 TRBV12-3/TRBV12-4 CASRPGLAGEQYF